This T cell receptor beta chain was recorded in a study of cytomegalovirus exposure and HLA in healthy donors (dated by TCRdb to the late 2010s). About the investigation overall: A later analysis indicated that the 95 to 150 validation repertoires were generated on the platform also employed for the 666 repertoires of the first cohort. The aim of the study was to test whether cataloging public T cell receptors could identify signatures of past pathogen exposure. Along with the roughly 710-subject first cohort, a separate validation cohort of over 90 different subjects was used. To predict cytomegalovirus infection status, the study brought together high-throughput TCR immunosequencing, statistical association of individual TCRs with disease status, and machine learning. What the work shows at the level of the full study, not this receptor alone: Subsequent analysis determined that TCRs grouped into clusters in the first cohort also showed a tendency toward co-occurrence across the 120 validation repertoires, and 94% of cluster scores exceeded 0. The study gave a list of more than 150 TCR beta chains associated with cytomegalovirus. A few of the identified cytomegalovirus-associated TCR beta chains were confirmed in vitro to be specific for cytomegalovirus antigens. Cytomegalovirus status was reported to be diagnosed by the classifier with high specificity and sensitivity in both the original and validation cohorts. Most TCR sequences were seen in very few donors, while some public TCRs were found in many individuals. A later analysis had no HLA typing for the validation cohort, so co-occurrence there was scored across all 130 or so repertoires. It was suggested by the authors that the approach could potentially be generalized to other disease states and immunological phenotypes.

Taken from cysteine to phenylalanine, the CDR3 has 16 residues. Only the CDR3 region is kept as DNA, spanning 48 bases read in frame from base 1. V is trimmed back by 3 bases and J by 3 bases, and the junction contains 5 bases that no gene match accounts for. Per the germline V gene, SGDLS is the CDR1 and YYNGEE is the CDR2. Separate from the approximately 690-subject first cohort, the validation cohort of 90 to 150 subjects was the group to which the donors belonged. Points on this clone: No antigen is known for it. No much larger clonotype is one base removed from it; base qualities were not supplied.

Receptors were amplified or captured by the immunoSEQ multiplex PCR assay. The source study handled its data this way. To diagnose cytomegalovirus status from the catalog of TCR beta chain sequences, a statistical classification framework was built. This is the immuneACCESS table as TCRdb keeps it, with only in-frame sequences that have V and J called. A part of the clones is gone; compared with another copy, unresolved V genes explain less than half, and the rest is unexplained. V and J calls and clone size are copied from that table; D and trimming were computed from the DNA. For this sample the table gives 35,000 to 55,000 clones, of which 93% were detected only once. Clones ranked in the top ten supply 2.1% of the sample.

The chain is assembled from TRBV9 and TRBJ2-3, and TRBD2 aligns with 12 junction nucleotides. Specimen: PBMCs. The clonotype comes from a woman between 18 and 29 years old in good health and CMV-seronegative. The sequence in DNA is TGTGCCAGCAGCGATAGACTAGCGGGGGAAACAGATACGCAGTATTTT. It translates to CASSDRLAGETDTQYF.